This record covers a single T cell receptor beta chain. This sample was taken from a study of blood T cell repertoires in COVID-19. Authors' methods: Reference gene primer amplification gave nucleated cell count estimates. Here immunoSEQ multiplex PCR was the method, and the copy in TCRdb shows in-frame clones only, minus some. The V and J calls and clone size were taken over from that table, and D and trimming were inferred from the DNA. Here the sample spans 150,000 to 200,000 clones, nearly 90% being singletons. This CDR3 is 14 amino acids long. Germline loops: CDR1 MDHEN, CDR2 SYDVKM. The V end lost 3 bases, the J end lost 4 bases, and 12 bases lay between the germline ends.

The receptor's source is a woman in her forties with acute COVID-19. The chain couples TRBV28 to TRBJ1-2, with D hard to call. Sequenced material: PBMCs or T cells enriched from blood (not recorded which). CDR3 protein: CASSLVGGTYGYTF. The CDR3 DNA reads TGTGCCAGCAGTTTGGTCGGCGGAACCTATGGCTACACCTTC.